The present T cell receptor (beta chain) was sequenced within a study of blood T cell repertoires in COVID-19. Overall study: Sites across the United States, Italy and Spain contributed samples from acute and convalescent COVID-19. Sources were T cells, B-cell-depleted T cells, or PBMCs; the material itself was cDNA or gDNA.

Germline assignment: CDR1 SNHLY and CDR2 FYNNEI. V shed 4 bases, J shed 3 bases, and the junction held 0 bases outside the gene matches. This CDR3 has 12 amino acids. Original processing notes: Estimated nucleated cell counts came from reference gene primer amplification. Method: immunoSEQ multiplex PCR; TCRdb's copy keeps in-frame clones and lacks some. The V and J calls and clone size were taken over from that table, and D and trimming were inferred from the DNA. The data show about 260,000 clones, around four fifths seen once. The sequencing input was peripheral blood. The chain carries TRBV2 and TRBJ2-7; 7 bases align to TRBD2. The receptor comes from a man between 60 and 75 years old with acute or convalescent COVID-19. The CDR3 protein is CASSGTSYEQYF. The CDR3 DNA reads TGTGCCAGCAGTGGGACTAGCTACGAGCAGTACTTC. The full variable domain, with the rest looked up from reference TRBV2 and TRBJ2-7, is EPEVTQTPSHQVTQMGQEVILRCVPISNHLYFYWYRQILGQKVEFLVSFYNNEISEKSEIFDDQFSVERPDGSNFTLKIRSTKLEDSAMYFCASSGTSYEQYFGPGTRLTVT.